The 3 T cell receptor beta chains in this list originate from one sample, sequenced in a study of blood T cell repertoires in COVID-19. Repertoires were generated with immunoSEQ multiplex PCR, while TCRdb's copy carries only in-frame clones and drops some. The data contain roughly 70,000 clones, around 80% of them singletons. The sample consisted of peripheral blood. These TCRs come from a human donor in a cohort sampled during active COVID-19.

Here the CDR3 DNA reads TGTGCCAGCAGCCAGACCGTCGGGGGGTACGAGCAGTACTTC. The encoded protein is CASSQTVGGYEQYF. This chain uses TRBV11-2 with TRBJ2-7, with 7 bases aligning to TRBD2. The CDR3 runs to 14 residues. The ends lost 5 bases at V and 4 bases at J; junction bases unmatched: 8. In germline, CDR1 is SGHAT, CDR2 FQNNGV.

CDR3 sequence (DNA): TGTGCCAGCAGTGAATTTGGCGGGGGATCCAATCAGCCCCAGCATTTT. Protein sequence: CASSEFGGGSNQPQHF. The V and J genes are TRBV6-1 and TRBJ1-5; a possible D gene is TRBD1 (5 bases). V was clipped by 2 bases and J by 3 bases, with 14 bases between them. This CDR3 region has 16 residues. Germline assignment: CDR1 MNHNS and CDR2 SASEGT.

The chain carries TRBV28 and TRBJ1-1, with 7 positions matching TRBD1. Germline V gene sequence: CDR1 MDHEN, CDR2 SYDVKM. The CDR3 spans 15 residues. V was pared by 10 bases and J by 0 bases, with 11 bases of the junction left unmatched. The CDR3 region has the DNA TGTGCCACCCAGGGGGGTCGGAGTATGAACACTGAAGCTTTCTTT. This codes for CATQGGRSMNTEAFF.